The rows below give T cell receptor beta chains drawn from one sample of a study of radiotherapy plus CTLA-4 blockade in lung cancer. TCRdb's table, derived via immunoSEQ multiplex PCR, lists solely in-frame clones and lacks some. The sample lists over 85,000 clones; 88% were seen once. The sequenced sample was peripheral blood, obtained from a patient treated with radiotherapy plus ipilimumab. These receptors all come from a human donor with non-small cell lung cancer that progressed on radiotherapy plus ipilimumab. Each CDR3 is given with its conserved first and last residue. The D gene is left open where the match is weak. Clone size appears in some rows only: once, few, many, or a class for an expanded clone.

CDR3nt: TGTGCCAGCAAGTTTCTCCAGGGTGCAACCGGGGAGCTGTTTTTT
CDR3aa: CASKFLQGATGELFF
d_gene: NA
v_gene: TRBV6-6
abundance: NA
j_gene: TRBJ2-2

CDR3nt: TGTGCCACCAGCAGGGGTTTGAATCAGCCCCAGCATTTT
CDR3aa: CATSRGLNQPQHF
d_gene: NA
v_gene: TRBV15
abundance: NA
j_gene: TRBJ1-5

CDR3nt: TGTGCCAGCAGCGCCTCAGGGGGAAGTTTTGAAAAACTGTTTTTT
CDR3aa: CASSASGGSFEKLFF
d_gene: TRBD1
v_gene: TRBV7-6
abundance: NA
j_gene: TRBJ1-4

CDR3nt: TGCAGCGTTGGCCGAGGGACCGGGGAGCTGTTTTTT
CDR3aa: CSVGRGTGELFF
d_gene: NA
v_gene: TRBV29-1
abundance: NA
j_gene: TRBJ2-2

CDR3nt: TGTGCCAGCAGTCTTAGCGGGAGCTCCTACAATGAGCAGTTCTTC
CDR3aa: CASSLSGSSYNEQFF
d_gene: TRBD2
v_gene: TRBV27
abundance: NA
j_gene: TRBJ2-1

CDR3nt: TGTGCCAGTAGTATTGGGGGAGGGCTGAACATTCAGTACTTC
CDR3aa: CASSIGGGLNIQYF
d_gene: TRBD2
v_gene: TRBV19
abundance: NA
j_gene: TRBJ2-4

CDR3nt: TGTGCCAGCAGCTCGGGACCCTTCACAGATACGCAGTATTTT
CDR3aa: CASSSGPFTDTQYF
d_gene: NA
v_gene: TRBV5-4
abundance: NA
j_gene: TRBJ2-3

CDR3nt: TGTGCCAGCTCACTCGCCGTTGGGGTTACAAACATTCAGTACTTC
CDR3aa: CASSLAVGVTNIQYF
d_gene: NA
v_gene: TRBV18
abundance: NA
j_gene: TRBJ2-4

CDR3nt: TGTGCCAGCAGCCGTGGACGTCGGAACCACAATGAGCAGTTCTTC
CDR3aa: CASSRGRRNHNEQFF
d_gene: NA
v_gene: TRBV27
abundance: NA
j_gene: TRBJ2-1

CDR3nt: TGTGCCAGCAGCTTAGCCCCGACAGGGGGCTTGAAGACCCAGTACTTC
CDR3aa: CASSLAPTGGLKTQYF
d_gene: TRBD1
v_gene: TRBV7-9
abundance: NA
j_gene: TRBJ2-5

CDR3nt: TGTGCCAGCAGCCCCAGCTCCTACAATGAGCAGTTCTTC
CDR3aa: CASSPSSYNEQFF
d_gene: NA
v_gene: TRBV14
abundance: once
j_gene: TRBJ2-1

CDR3nt: TGTGCCAGCACATCTAGATTAGAGACCCAGTACTTC
CDR3aa: CASTSRLETQYF
d_gene: NA
v_gene: TRBV6-5
abundance: NA
j_gene: TRBJ2-5

CDR3nt: TGTGCTAGTTTTGGGGGCTACAATGAGCAGTTCTTC
CDR3aa: CASFGGYNEQFF
d_gene: NA
v_gene: TRBV12-5
abundance: NA
j_gene: TRBJ2-1

CDR3nt: TGTGCCAGCAGCTTTGTGGAGGCAGATACGCAGTATTTT
CDR3aa: CASSFVEADTQYF
d_gene: NA
v_gene: TRBV7-8
abundance: NA
j_gene: TRBJ2-3

CDR3nt: TGTGCCAGCGGTCCGGGCCACGGGGACACCATATATTTT
CDR3aa: CASGPGHGDTIYF
d_gene: NA
v_gene: TRBV27
abundance: NA
j_gene: TRBJ1-3

CDR3nt: TGTGCCAGCAGCTTAGGAGGGTTAGGGGGCTACACCTTC
CDR3aa: CASSLGGLGGYTF
d_gene: NA
v_gene: TRBV7-6
abundance: NA
j_gene: TRBJ1-2

CDR3nt: TGTGCCAGCACGACACAGGGGGCCCTTGGAAACACCATATATTTT
CDR3aa: CASTTQGALGNTIYF
d_gene: TRBD1
v_gene: TRBV7-9
abundance: once
j_gene: TRBJ1-3

CDR3nt: TGTGCCAGCAGCTTAGCGGGAGGGCCTCGAGAGCAGTACTTC
CDR3aa: CASSLAGGPREQYF
d_gene: TRBD2
v_gene: TRBV11-2
abundance: NA
j_gene: TRBJ2-5

CDR3nt: TGTGCCAGCAGCCAACAGGGTATGGTTGGGAAGACTGAAGCTTTCTTT
CDR3aa: CASSQQGMVGKTEAFF
d_gene: NA
v_gene: TRBV7-9
abundance: NA
j_gene: TRBJ1-1

CDR3nt: TGTGCCAGCAGTGAAGGGACACCTTACAATGAGCAGTTCTTC
CDR3aa: CASSEGTPYNEQFF
d_gene: NA
v_gene: TRBV2
abundance: NA
j_gene: TRBJ2-1

CDR3nt: TGCGCCAGCAGTGAAGGGACTAGCGGGAGGAGCATGGAGACCCAGTACTTC
CDR3aa: CASSEGTSGRSMETQYF
d_gene: TRBD2
v_gene: TRBV10-1
abundance: NA
j_gene: TRBJ2-5

CDR3nt: TGCAGCGGCGGACTATCCGAGACCCAGTACTTC
CDR3aa: CSGGLSETQYF
d_gene: NA
v_gene: TRBV29-1
abundance: NA
j_gene: TRBJ2-5

CDR3nt: TGTGCCAGCAGTGAGCGGTGGGGTGAGACCCAGTACTTC
CDR3aa: CASSERWGETQYF
d_gene: NA
v_gene: TRBV25-1
abundance: NA
j_gene: TRBJ2-5

CDR3nt: TGTGCCAGCAGTGCCGACAGAATCACAGATACGCAGTATTTT
CDR3aa: CASSADRITDTQYF
d_gene: NA
v_gene: TRBV2
abundance: once
j_gene: TRBJ2-3

CDR3nt: TGTGCCAGCAGCTTCTCGGGCGCCGGGGAGCTGTTTTTT
CDR3aa: CASSFSGAGELFF
d_gene: NA
v_gene: TRBV7-9
abundance: NA
j_gene: TRBJ2-2

CDR3nt: TGTGCCAGCAGGGAATGGGAGACCCAGTACTTC
CDR3aa: CASREWETQYF
d_gene: NA
v_gene: TRBV6-6
abundance: NA
j_gene: TRBJ2-5

CDR3nt: TGCGCCAGCAGCCAAGGGACTAGCGGGGGATACGAGCAGTACTTC
CDR3aa: CASSQGTSGGYEQYF
d_gene: TRBD2
v_gene: TRBV4-1
abundance: NA
j_gene: TRBJ2-7

CDR3nt: TGCGCCAGCAGTGACCGGGGTCCTTTCGACAGGGGGCACGAGACCCAGTACTTC
CDR3aa: CASSDRGPFDRGHETQYF
d_gene: TRBD1
v_gene: TRBV10-2
abundance: NA
j_gene: TRBJ2-5

CDR3nt: TGTGCCAGCAGCTTAAGGCCTGGGGGCAACCCTCTGACGAATGAGCAGTTCTTC
CDR3aa: CASSLRPGGNPLTNEQFF
d_gene: NA
v_gene: TRBV7-3
abundance: NA
j_gene: TRBJ2-1

CDR3nt: TGTGCCAGCAGCCAACGGGGGACAGGGGGAACTGAAGCTTTCTTT
CDR3aa: CASSQRGTGGTEAFF
d_gene: TRBD1
v_gene: TRBV4-2
abundance: NA
j_gene: TRBJ1-1

CDR3nt: TGTGCCAGCAGACCACCACTAGAGACAAACTACGAGCAGTACTTC
CDR3aa: CASRPPLETNYEQYF
d_gene: NA
v_gene: TRBV6-6
abundance: few
j_gene: TRBJ2-7

CDR3nt: TGCGCCAGCAGCCAAGATCAAAGGGCGGGTATCAATGAGCAGTTCTTC
CDR3aa: CASSQDQRAGINEQFF
d_gene: NA
v_gene: TRBV4-1
abundance: NA
j_gene: TRBJ2-1

CDR3nt: TGTGCCAGCAGTCCTAGCGGGAGGAGCGATGAGCAGTTCTTC
CDR3aa: CASSPSGRSDEQFF
d_gene: TRBD2
v_gene: TRBV6-5
abundance: NA
j_gene: TRBJ2-1

CDR3nt: TGTGCCAGCACCCCTACAGGGGAGGCTAGCGAGAGCGGGAATGAGCAGTTCTTC
CDR3aa: CASTPTGEASESGNEQFF
d_gene: NA
v_gene: TRBV7-3
abundance: NA
j_gene: TRBJ2-1

CDR3nt: TGTGCCAGCAGGCTAGACACAGATACGCAGTATTTT
CDR3aa: CASRLDTDTQYF
d_gene: NA
v_gene: TRBV6-5
abundance: NA
j_gene: TRBJ2-3

CDR3nt: TGTGCCAGCAGCGCCCTGACTAGCGGGACATACAATGAGCAGTTCTTC
CDR3aa: CASSALTSGTYNEQFF
d_gene: TRBD2
v_gene: TRBV9
abundance: NA
j_gene: TRBJ2-1

CDR3nt: TGTGCCAGCAGCTTAACAGGGAACACTGAGGCTTTCTTT
CDR3aa: CASSLTGNTEAFF
d_gene: NA
v_gene: TRBV7-3
abundance: once
j_gene: TRBJ1-1

CDR3nt: TGTGCCAGCAGCTTTGGGACTACGAACACCGGGAAGCTGTTTTTT
CDR3aa: CASSFGTTNTGKLFF
d_gene: TRBD2
v_gene: TRBV7-9
abundance: NA
j_gene: TRBJ2-2

CDR3nt: TGTGCCAGCAGCTTGGGGACAGGTACTTCAGAGCAGTACTTC
CDR3aa: CASSLGTGTSEQYF
d_gene: TRBD1
v_gene: TRBV5-6
abundance: NA
j_gene: TRBJ2-7

CDR3nt: TGTGCCAGCAGTCGAGAGTTAACAGCACTCACTGAAGCTTTCTTT
CDR3aa: CASSRELTALTEAFF
d_gene: NA
v_gene: TRBV2
abundance: NA
j_gene: TRBJ1-1

CDR3nt: TGTGCCACCAGCAGGGGCGGAAACAATGAGCAGTTCTTC
CDR3aa: CATSRGGNNEQFF
d_gene: NA
v_gene: TRBV15
abundance: NA
j_gene: TRBJ2-1

CDR3nt: TGTGCCACCAGCAGAGCGGGCTTAGGAGAGACCCAGTACTTC
CDR3aa: CATSRAGLGETQYF
d_gene: NA
v_gene: TRBV15
abundance: once
j_gene: TRBJ2-5

CDR3nt: TGTGCCAGCAGCGCACAGGGGGACAGGGCACACGGGCAGTACTTC
CDR3aa: CASSAQGDRAHGQYF
d_gene: TRBD1
v_gene: TRBV7-9
abundance: once
j_gene: TRBJ2-7

CDR3nt: TGTGCCAGCTCATCGCGACAGGGTGGCAATCAGCCCCAGCATTTT
CDR3aa: CASSSRQGGNQPQHF
d_gene: TRBD1
v_gene: TRBV18
abundance: NA
j_gene: TRBJ1-5

CDR3nt: TGTGCCAGCAGCCTAGACAGGGGGTACGTCTACGAGCAGTACTTC
CDR3aa: CASSLDRGYVYEQYF
d_gene: TRBD1
v_gene: TRBV7-6
abundance: once
j_gene: TRBJ2-7

CDR3nt: TGTGCCAGCAGAACAGGGCCCCGAACCTACAATGAGCAGTTCTTC
CDR3aa: CASRTGPRTYNEQFF
d_gene: NA
v_gene: TRBV6-5
abundance: NA
j_gene: TRBJ2-1

CDR3nt: TGTGCCAGCGGATCCGACAGCACCTACGAGCAGTACTTC
CDR3aa: CASGSDSTYEQYF
d_gene: NA
v_gene: TRBV5-4
abundance: NA
j_gene: TRBJ2-7